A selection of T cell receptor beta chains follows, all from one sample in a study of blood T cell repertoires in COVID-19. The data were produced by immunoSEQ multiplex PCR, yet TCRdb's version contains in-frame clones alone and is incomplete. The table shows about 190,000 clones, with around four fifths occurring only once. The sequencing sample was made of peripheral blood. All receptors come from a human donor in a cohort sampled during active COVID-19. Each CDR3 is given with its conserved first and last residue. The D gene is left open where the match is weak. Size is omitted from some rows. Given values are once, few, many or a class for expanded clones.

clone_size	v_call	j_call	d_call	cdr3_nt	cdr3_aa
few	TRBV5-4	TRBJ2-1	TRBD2	TGTGCCAGCAGCTTGGAGGGCGGCGGGAGAGGGAATGAGCAGTTCTTC	CASSLEGGGRGNEQFF
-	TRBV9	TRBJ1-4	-	TGTGCCAGCAGCGTAGCCGCAACTAATGAAAAACTGTTTTTT	CASSVAATNEKLFF
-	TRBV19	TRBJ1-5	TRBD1	TGTGCCAGTATGGGGACAGGCGCTATGGGCAATCAGCCCCAGCATTTT	CASMGTGAMGNQPQHF
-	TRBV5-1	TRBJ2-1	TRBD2	TGCGCCAGCAGCCCTAGCGGGGGGTACAATGAGCAGTTCTTC	CASSPSGGYNEQFF
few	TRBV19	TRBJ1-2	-	TGTGCCAGTAGTCGAGACGAACAGGGTTATGGCTACACCTTC	CASSRDEQGYGYTF
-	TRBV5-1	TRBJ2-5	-	TGCGCCAGCAGCTCCGGGCTGGACAGACTCCAAGAGACCCAGTACTTC	CASSSGLDRLQETQYF
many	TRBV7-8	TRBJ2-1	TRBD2	TGTGCCAGCAGCTTAGTGGCCTGGGGCGGGGGGGCCGAAGAGGCGGAGCAGTTCTTC	CASSLVAWGGGAEEAEQFF
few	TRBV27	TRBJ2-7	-	TGTGCCAGCAGTCCAGGTCCCCCCTACGAGCAGTACTTC	CASSPGPPYEQYF
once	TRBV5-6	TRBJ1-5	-	TGTGCCAGCAGCTTGGGACAGGTCGAGCAGCCCCAGCATTTT	CASSLGQVEQPQHF
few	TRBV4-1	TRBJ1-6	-	TGCGCCAGCAGCCAAGAACCCGCGGGGGGGGTGAGTTCACCCCTCCACTTT	CASSQEPAGGVSSPLHF
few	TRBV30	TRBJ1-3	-	TGTGCCTGGAGTTACCGAGGAGGCTCTGGAAACACCATATATTTT	CAWSYRGGSGNTIYF
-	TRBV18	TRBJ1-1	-	TGTGCCAGCTCACTCCAGGAGAACACTGAAGCTTTCTTT	CASSLQENTEAFF
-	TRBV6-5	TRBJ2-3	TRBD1	TGTGCCAGCAGGTCGGACAGGGGGCCCGCAGATACGCAGTATTTT	CASRSDRGPADTQYF
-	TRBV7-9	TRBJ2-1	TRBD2	TGTGCCAGCAGCCGAAGGGGGACTAGCGGGAATAATGAGCAGTTCTTC	CASSRRGTSGNNEQFF
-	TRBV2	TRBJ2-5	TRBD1	TGTGCCAGCATCCTCGGGACCGGGACAGGGTCGTGGACCCAGTACTTC	CASILGTGTGSWTQYF
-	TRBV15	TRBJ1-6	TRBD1	TGTGCCACCAGCAGCCAGGGGGCCGGTTCACCCCTCCACTTT	CATSSQGAGSPLHF
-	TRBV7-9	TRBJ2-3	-	TGTGCCAGCAGCTCAGAATATACGCAGTATTTT	CASSSEYTQYF
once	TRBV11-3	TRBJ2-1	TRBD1	TGTGCCAGCAGCCCGGGACAGGGGGATGAGCAGTTCTTC	CASSPGQGDEQFF
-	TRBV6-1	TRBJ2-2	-	TGTGCCAGCAGTGAAGTCGGCGGATATTTCACCGGGGAGCTGTTTTTT	CASSEVGGYFTGELFF
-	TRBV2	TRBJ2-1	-	TGTGCCAGCCGACTAGTGGGCAATGAGCAGTTCTTC	CASRLVGNEQFF
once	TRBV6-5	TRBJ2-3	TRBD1	TGTGCCAGCAGCAGGGGGCAGTACACAGATACGCAGTATTTT	CASSRGQYTDTQYF
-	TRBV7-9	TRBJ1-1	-	TGTGCCAGCAGCTTTCAGGGGCCGAACACTGAAGCTTTCTTT	CASSFQGPNTEAFF
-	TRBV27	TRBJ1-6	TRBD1	TGTGCCAGCAGTCGGGACAGGGTTTCACCCCTCCACTTT	CASSRDRVSPLHF
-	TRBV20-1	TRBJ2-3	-	TGCAGTGCTAGTGGCCAGACTAGCACAGATACGCAGTATTTT	CSASGQTSTDTQYF
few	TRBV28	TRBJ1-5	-	TGTGCCAGCAGATCCGACAGGCCAATGTCCTCGCAGCCCCAGCATTTT	CASRSDRPMSSQPQHF
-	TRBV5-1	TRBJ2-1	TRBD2	TGCGCCAGCAGCTTCCTTGCCAGCGGGAGGGGCGATGAGCAGTTCTTC	CASSFLASGRGDEQFF
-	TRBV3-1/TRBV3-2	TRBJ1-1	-	TGTGCCAGCAGCCAGCCAGGGAAAGATACTGAAGCTTTCTTT	CASSQPGKDTEAFF
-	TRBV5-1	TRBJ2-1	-	TGCGCCAGCAGCTTGGGAGTAGGGGAAGCCTGGAATGAGCAGTTCTTC	CASSLGVGEAWNEQFF
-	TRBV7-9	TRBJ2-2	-	TGTGCCAGCAGCTATACGAACACCGGGGAGCTGTTTTTT	CASSYTNTGELFF
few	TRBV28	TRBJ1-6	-	TGTGCCAGCAGTTTGATTCCCCTGGGGGCCAGCTCCTATAATTCACCCCTCCACTTT	CASSLIPLGASSYNSPLHF
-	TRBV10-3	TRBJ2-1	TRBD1	TGTGCCATCAGTGTAGGGACAGGGGGCGGTGAGCAGTTCTTC	CAISVGTGGGEQFF
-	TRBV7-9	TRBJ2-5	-	TGTGCCAGCAGCACCCAGGCGTGGGCGCTGAAGACCCAGTACTTC	CASSTQAWALKTQYF
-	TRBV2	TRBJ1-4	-	TGTGCCAGCAAAGGGACACGTACGAATGAAAAACTGTTTTTT	CASKGTRTNEKLFF
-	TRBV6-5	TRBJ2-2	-	TGTGCCAGCAGGCCCTGGCCTAACACCGGGGAGCTGTTTTTT	CASRPWPNTGELFF
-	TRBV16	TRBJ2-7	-	TGTGCCAGCAGCCAATCAGGGCAGGGGTCCCACGAGCAGTACTTC	CASSQSGQGSHEQYF
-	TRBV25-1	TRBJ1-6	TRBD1	TGTGCCAGTGAACAGACAGGGAGGAATTCACCCCTCCACTTT	CASEQTGRNSPLHF
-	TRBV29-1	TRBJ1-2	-	TGCAGCGTTGGGAGGGGCCCAACTACTAACTATGGCTACACCTTC	CSVGRGPTTNYGYTF
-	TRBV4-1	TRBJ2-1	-	TGCGCCAGCAGCCTCTCCGGACAACTGAGCTCCTACAATGAGCAGTTCTTC	CASSLSGQLSSYNEQFF
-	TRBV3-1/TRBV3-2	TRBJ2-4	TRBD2	TGTGCCAGCAGGGGGGGGTCTCTAGCCAAAAACATTCAGTACTTC	CASRGGSLAKNIQYF
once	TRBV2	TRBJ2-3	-	TGTGCCAGCCGGGGAGGGGGGAGTCCAGATACGCAGTATTTT	CASRGGGSPDTQYF